The 7 T cell receptor beta chains listed next were all sequenced from one sample in a study of cytomegalovirus exposure and HLA in healthy donors. A multiplex PCR was run with 60 Vbeta primers and 13 Jbeta primers. Clones were read by immunoSEQ multiplex PCR, and TCRdb kept only the in-frame ones, dropping some. The sample lists about 130,000 clones, around 73% seen once, with around 4.8% in the top ten. What was sequenced was PBMCs. These receptors all stem from a man in his sixties in good health and CMV-seropositive.

This clone was observed a handful of times. The chain couples TRBV6-1 to TRBJ2-1, with a tentative D call TRBD2 (5 bases). Trimming left V 6 bases short and J 4 bases short, with 13 bases between. CDR3 length equals 14 residues. Germline-derived CDR1 and CDR2 are MNHNS and SASEGT. CDR3 residues: CASSGSDWYNEQFF. The CDR3 DNA reads TGTGCCAGCAGCGGCTCGGACTGGTACAATGAGCAGTTCTTC.

The chain links TRBV5-1 to TRBJ2-5; 12 bases match TRBD2. CDR1 is SGHRS and CDR2 is YFSETQ in the germline V gene. With 4 bases clipped from V and 0 bases from J, the junction kept 4 bases outside the gene matches. The CDR3 spans 16 residues. In DNA form, the CDR3 reads TGCGCCAGCAGCAGAGGACTAGCGGGGTACCAAGAGACCCAGTACTTC. Its protein product is CASSRGLAGYQETQYF.

The V gene is TRBV6-6, the J gene TRBJ1-3; D is unclear. Germline V CDR1 and CDR2: MNHNY, SVGAGI (reference sequence). The CDR3 covers 14 residues. V was shortened by 2 bases and J by 4 bases, with 9 bases between the two germline ends. CDR3 nucleotides: TGTGCCAGCAGTTACCTCCTAGGAGGAAACACCATATATTTT. This gives the protein CASSYLLGGNTIYF.

The chain employs TRBV28 and TRBJ2-5; the match to TRBD1 covers 7 bases. The J segment lost 4 bases and the V segment lost 5 bases, leaving 13 bases of the junction unmatched. The CDR3 has 16 residues. Germline values: CDR1 MDHEN, CDR2 SYDVKM. The CDR3 spells CASSPPTGYLRETQYF. CDR3 nucleotides: TGTGCCAGCAGTCCACCGACAGGGTATTTGAGAGAGACCCAGTACTTC. The full variable domain, completed using reference TRBV28 and TRBJ2-5, is DVKVTQSSRYLVKRTGEKVFLECVQDMDHENMFWYRQDPGLGLRLIYFSYDVKMKEKGDIPEGYSVSREKKERFSLILESASTNQTSMYLCASSPPTGYLRETQYFGPGTRLLVL.

The V gene is TRBV5-6, the J gene TRBJ1-4; D unclear. Trimming left V 2 bases short and J 2 bases short, with 7 bases between. There are 14 residues in the CDR3. Germline CDR1 reads SGHDT; CDR2 reads YYEEEE. Here the CDR3 reads CASSFWQTNEKLFF. The CDR3, as DNA: TGTGCCAGCAGCTTTTGGCAGACTAATGAAAAACTGTTTTTT.

The genes are TRBV10-3 and TRBJ1-6; 7 bases are shared with TRBD1. Germline V gene sequence: CDR1 ENHRY, CDR2 SYGVKD. The CDR3 contains 14 residues. The junction had 8 bases not matched to a gene; V was cut back by 5 bases and J by 10 bases. DNA for the CDR3: TGTGCCATCAGTTTGGGACAGATGGACTCACCCCTCCACTTT. Translation: CAISLGQMDSPLHF.

V usage is TRBV6-6 and J usage is TRBJ2-5; 7 positions match TRBD1. Per the germline V gene, CDR1 is MNHNY and CDR2 is SVGAGI (reference sequence). V shed 7 bases and J 2 bases; nucleotides not matched to a gene: 4. CDR3 length: 13 amino acids. The CDR3 sequence is CASTDRAQETQYF. CDR3 DNA sequence: TGTGCCAGCACCGACAGGGCTCAAGAGACCCAGTACTTC.